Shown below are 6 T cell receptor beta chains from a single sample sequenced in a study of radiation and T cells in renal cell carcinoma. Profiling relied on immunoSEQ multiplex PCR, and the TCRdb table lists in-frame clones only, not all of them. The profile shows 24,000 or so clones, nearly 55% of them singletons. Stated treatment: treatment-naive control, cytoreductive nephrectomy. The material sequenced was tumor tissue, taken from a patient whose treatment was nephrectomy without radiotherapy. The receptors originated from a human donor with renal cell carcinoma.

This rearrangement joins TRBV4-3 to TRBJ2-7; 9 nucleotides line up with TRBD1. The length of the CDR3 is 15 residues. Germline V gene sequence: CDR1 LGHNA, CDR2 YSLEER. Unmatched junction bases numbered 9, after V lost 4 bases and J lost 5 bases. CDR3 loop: CASSLRQGVGNEQYF. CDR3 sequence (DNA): TGCGCCAGCAGCCTAAGACAGGGGGTAGGGAACGAGCAGTACTTC.

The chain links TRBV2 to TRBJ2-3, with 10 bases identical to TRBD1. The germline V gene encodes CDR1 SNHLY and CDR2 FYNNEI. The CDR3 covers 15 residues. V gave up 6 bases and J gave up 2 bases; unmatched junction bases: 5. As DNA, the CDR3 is TGTGCCAGCAGAGGGACAGGGGCCCCCACAGATACGCAGTATTTT. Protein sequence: CASRGTGAPTDTQYF.

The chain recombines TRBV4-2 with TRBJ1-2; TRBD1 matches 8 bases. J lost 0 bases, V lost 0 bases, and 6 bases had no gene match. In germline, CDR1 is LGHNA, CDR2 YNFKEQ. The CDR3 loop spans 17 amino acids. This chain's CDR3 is CASSQDEGQGANYGYTF. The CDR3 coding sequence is TGTGCCAGCAGCCAAGATGAAGGACAGGGCGCTAACTATGGCTACACCTTC.

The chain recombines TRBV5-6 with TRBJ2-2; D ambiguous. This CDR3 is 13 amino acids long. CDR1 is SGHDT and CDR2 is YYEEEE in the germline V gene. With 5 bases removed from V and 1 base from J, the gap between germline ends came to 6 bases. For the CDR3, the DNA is TGTGCCAGCAGGACACTGAACACCGGGGAGCTGTTTTTT. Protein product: CASRTLNTGELFF.

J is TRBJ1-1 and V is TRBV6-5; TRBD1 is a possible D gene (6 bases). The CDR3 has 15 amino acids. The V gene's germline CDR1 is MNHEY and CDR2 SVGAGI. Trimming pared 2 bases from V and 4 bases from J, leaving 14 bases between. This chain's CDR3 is CASSYPQGGGTEAFF. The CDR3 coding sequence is TGTGCCAGCAGTTACCCACAGGGCGGCGGCACTGAAGCTTTCTTT.

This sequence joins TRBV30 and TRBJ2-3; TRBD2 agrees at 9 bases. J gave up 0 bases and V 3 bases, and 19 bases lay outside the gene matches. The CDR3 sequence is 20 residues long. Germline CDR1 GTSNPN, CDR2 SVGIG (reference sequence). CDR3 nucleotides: TGTGCCTGGAGCACGTCCCAGGCGGGGGGGCTTTTGACTAGCACAGATACGCAGTATTTT. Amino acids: CAWSTSQAGGLLTSTDTQYF.